This TCR beta chain originates from a study of T cell responses to AZD1222 COVID-19 vaccine (dated by TCRdb to the early 2020s). Regarding the complete study: AZD1222 recipients given second doses at about 4 weeks or at about 12 weeks were pooled, since spike-specific TCR depth and breadth were not found to differ between the two schedules. Trial participants were enrolled by age into 18-55, 56-69 and 70-plus year subgroups, with around 150, 28 and 57 TCR-sequenced participants respectively. TCR sequencing covered fewer than 250 trial participants: 207 given two doses of AZD1222 and 26 given two doses of MenACWY control vaccine.

General conclusions and limits of the study: Spike-specific TCR breadth and depth rose significantly after two AZD1222 doses compared with day 0 and with MenACWY recipients. Epitopes outside the regions mutated in the B.1.351 and B.1.1.7 variants were reportedly recognized by nearly half of the unique spike-specific TCRs. In the small 56-69-year group, the increase in depth fell short of significance, most likely because of low power. Because no day 14 peak-response samples were available, repertoires were characterized only after the peak T cell response. Vaccine-associated CD4 TCRs spanned the whole spike protein, with dominant responses in regions 160-218 and 743-854. Most participants were white British and females outnumbered males, and the authors suggested that clonal diversity may have been underestimated. Conclusions about previously exposed vaccinees were limited because only 6 or 7 AZD1222 recipients were SARS-CoV-2 seropositive at baseline.

The CDR3 regions of human TCRbeta chains were analyzed by immunosequencing. On the study's bioinformatics: Repertoire TCRs were matched against a reference library of SARS-CoV-2-specific TCRs generated with the MIRA antigen-specificity platform. Breadth was defined as the fraction of unique TCRs that were SARS-CoV-2-associated. Depth was defined as the fraction of total T cells that were SARS-CoV-2-associated. Each spike-specific TCR was assigned to its reactive spike region and to a CD4 or CD8 class using the MIRA data. Log10-transformed breadth and depth values were compared by one-way ANOVA with Sidak's multiple comparisons tests. The source is immuneACCESS, and TCRdb retained only in-frame sequences with V and J called. Part of the clones is not carried over; for the studies checked, unresolved V genes explain less than half of this, and the remainder is unexplained. The D gene and trimming were derived from the DNA, and the V and J assignments and clone size from that table. Across this sample there are about 94,000 clones, with more than 70% seen only once. The top ten constitute about an eighth of the sample.

The sample's time point, from its label and the paper: baseline before first vaccination. Vaccinee samples were obtained from the UK trials COV001 and COV002, which included a single-blind randomized controlled phase 2/3 trial of AZD1222 (ChAdOx1 nCoV-19) in healthy adults. Trial participant PBMC samples were collected at day 0 and day 28 after the second dose for TCRbeta chain sequencing. Clipping removes 7 bases from V and 4 bases from J, with 7 as the unmatched junction base count. Reading the germline V gene gives CDR1 MDHEN and CDR2 SYDVKM. Including the terminal cysteine and phenylalanine, the CDR3 comprises 16 residues. The retained sequence is limited to the CDR3, 48 bases, with the frame set at the first base. Comment on this clone: No antigen is known for it. Per-base quality was not reported, and no clone a single base away is much larger than it.

The chain was built from TRBV28 and TRBJ1-6, with TRBD1 matching 10 junction bases. This sample comprised peripheral blood, obtained on day 0 of AZD1222 vaccination. The sequence came from an adult in good health. Read as DNA, the sequence is TGTGCCAGCACAAGGACAGGGGGAAGTTATAATTCACCCCTCCACTTT. It encodes CASTRTGGSYNSPLHF.